The 19 T cell receptor beta chains listed next were all sequenced from one sample in a study of regulatory T cells in long-lasting Graves disease. Arm-PCR of CDR3 regions and iRepertoire HTBI primers were used to build TCR beta libraries. Via MiXCR, TCRdb re-called the multiplex PCR reads, giving one row per CDR3 protein. The sample lists hundreds of thousands of distinct CDR3 sequences; about 14% were seen once. The time point: newly diagnosed GD, antithyroid drugs for less than 3 months. Generation of the TCR library employed RNA extracted from PBMCs. This sample also belongs to another study, concerning T cells in Graves' hyperthyroidism and ophthalmopathy.

Sequencing used peripheral blood mononuclear cells (PBMCs), obtained at new diagnosis, from a patient treated with antithyroid drugs. Receptors were obtained from a man aged 30 to 39 with Graves disease.

This clonotype was counted at least ten times. The V and J genes are TRBV20-1 and TRBJ2-3, with 10 bases that match TRBD1. Germline assignment: CDR1 DFQATT and CDR2 SNEGSKA (reference sequence). The trim removed 5 bases at V and 4 bases at J, leaving 9 bases unmatched. The length of the CDR3 is 15 residues. Written as DNA, the CDR3 is TGCAGTGCTGGGGGCGGACAGGGGGTCTCAGATACGCAGTATTTT. Translating it yields CSAGGGQGVSDTQYF.

This clonotype occurred many times. The chain carries TRBV20-1 and TRBJ1-1; TRBD1 is a possible D gene (5 bases). The germline CDR1 and CDR2 sequences are DFQATT and SNEGSKA (reference sequence). The CDR3 is made up of 14 amino acids. Trimming cost V 5 bases and J 0 bases, with 13 bases left between them. The CDR3, as DNA: TGCAGTGCTCGCCGGGACGGGATGAACACTGAAGCTTTCTTT. Its protein is CSARRDGMNTEAFF.

There are a few counts of this clonotype. The genes are TRBV19 and TRBJ2-3; D is possibly TRBD2 (5 bases). The CDR3 length is 12 residues. Deletions cut 6 bases from V and 8 bases from J, with 12 bases between. The germline V gene has CDR1 LNHDA and CDR2 SQIVND (reference sequence). Here the CDR3 reads CASSQAASTQYF. The CDR3 nucleotides read TGTGCCAGTAGCCAAGCGGCAAGTACGCAGTATTTT.

This clonotype was recorded at least ten times. The chain is built from TRBV2 and TRBJ1-1; D may be TRBD1 (5 bases). The CDR3 loop spans 16 amino acids. The germline gives CDR1 SNHLY, CDR2 FYNNEI. V was clipped by 5 bases and J by 1 base, with 17 bases between them. CDR3 protein: CASSLPAGRGNTEAFF. DNA of the CDR3: TGTGCCAGCAGTCTTCCGGCAGGGCGAGGGAACACTGAAGCTTTCTTT.

This clonotype has a handful of counts. The chain combines TRBV19 with TRBJ2-1, with 13 bases matching TRBD2. This CDR3 contains 19 residues. V lost 5 bases and J lost 4; bases outside the gene matches: 14. The germline gives CDR1 LNHDA, CDR2 SQIVND (reference sequence). This chain's CDR3 is CASSFGLAGASFLYNEQFF. The CDR3 DNA follows: TGTGCCAGTAGTTTCGGACTAGCGGGAGCCTCATTCCTTTACAATGAGCAGTTCTTC. The full variable domain, with the rest looked up from reference TRBV19 and TRBJ2-1, is DGGITQSPKYLFRKEGQNVTLSCEQNLNHDAMYWYRQDPGQGLRLIYYSQIVNDFQKGDIAEGYSVSREKKESFPLTVTSAQKNPTAFYLCASSFGLAGASFLYNEQFFGPGTRLTVL.

This sequence joins TRBV6-1 and TRBJ1-4, with D unclear. Germline CDR1 is MNHNS and CDR2 is SASEGT. The CDR3 is 14 amino acids. Trimming removed 3 bases at V and 8 bases at J, with 13 bases between. The CDR3 region is CASSDSMGPEKLFF. CDR3 bases: TGTGCCAGCAGTGACTCCATGGGCCCCGAAAAACTGTTTTTT.

This clonotype has ten or more counts. J is TRBJ2-2 and V is TRBV2; D may match TRBD1 or TRBD2 (5 bases each). Germline loops: CDR1 SNHLY, CDR2 FYNNEI. Between the trimmed V and J ends, which lost 1 base and 8 bases, there was a span of 8 bases. The CDR3 spans 13 residues. This CDR3 reads CASSEDWGGELFF. CDR3 nucleotides: TGTGCCAGCAGTGAAGACTGGGGGGGGGAGCTGTTTTTT.

On this clonotype itself: A much larger clone lies one base from this, so it may be a read error. The chain links TRBV7-2 to TRBJ2-4; no clear D gene. The ends were cut back, 1 base at V and 6 bases at J, with 10 bases in the middle. CDR1 and CDR2 from the germline V gene are SGHTA and FQGNSA. The CDR3 loop spans 14 amino acids. CDR3 DNA: TGTGCCAGCAGCTTAGAGGGAAACGGAAACATTCAGTACTTC. Residues: CASSLEGNGNIQYF.

Comments on this clonotype: This could be a read error, since a much larger clone is one nucleotide away. The chain uses TRBV2 and TRBJ2-7; the D gene could be TRBD1 or TRBD2 (5 bases each). Trimming took off 3 bases at V and 0 bases at J, with 6 bases between the two ends. The CDR3 has 13 amino acids. Germline V lookup: CDR1 SNHLY, CDR2 FYNNEI. DNA of the CDR3: TGTGCCAGCAGTGATGGGACCTCCTACGAGCAGTACTTC. It is translated as CASSDGTSYEQYF.

This clonotype was counted many times. V usage is TRBV12-3 or TRBV12-4 and J usage is TRBJ2-7; 14 bases align to TRBD2. The CDR3 totals 15 residues. After removal of 3 bases from V and 7 bases from J, the junction contained 5 bases not matched to a gene. CDR3 sequence: CASSFGLAGGREQYF. Written as DNA, the CDR3 is TGTGCCAGCAGTTTTGGACTAGCGGGAGGACGGGAGCAGTACTTC.

This clonotype was found a few times. The rearrangement uses TRBV18 and TRBJ1-2; 8 nucleotides line up with TRBD1. The germline V gene has CDR1 KGHSH and CDR2 LQKENI. Trimming removed 4 bases from V and 4 bases from J; junction bases left unmatched: 8. CDR3 length: 15 residues. The CDR3 nucleotides read TGTGCCAGCTCACAGGACAGGGCCGCTGCCTATGGCTACACCTTC. Translated, it gives CASSQDRAAAYGYTF.

This clonotype was seen ten or more times. The V gene is TRBV10-2, the J gene TRBJ1-5; 7 nucleotides line up with TRBD1. V lost 7 bases, J lost 3 bases, and 12 bases stayed unmatched. This CDR3 is 16 amino acids long. Germline V gene lookup returns CDR1 WSHSY and CDR2 SAAADI. The CDR3 loop is CASTKDRTSPNQPQHF. Here the CDR3 DNA reads TGCGCCAGCACCAAGGACAGGACTTCTCCCAATCAGCCCCAGCATTTT.

The chain carries TRBV28 and TRBJ1-6, with a weak D call TRBD1 (6 bases). The germline V gene encodes CDR1 MDHEN and CDR2 SYDVKM. Trimming pared 10 bases from V and 8 bases from J, leaving 18 bases between. This CDR3 region has 14 residues. CDR3 protein: CATQGGGKYSPLHF. CDR3 nucleotides: TGTGCCACCCAGGGAGGGGGGAAATATTCACCCCTCCACTTT.

About this clonotype: Possible read error: a much larger clone is one base away. The V gene is TRBV6-2 or TRBV6-3, the J gene TRBJ2-1; 9 nucleotides line up with TRBD2. Per the germline V gene, CDR1 is MNHEY and CDR2 is SVGEGT. The CDR3 is 15 residues long. The CDR3 DNA reads TGTGACAGCAGTTACTTTGGTAGCGGGAGAAATGAGCAGTTCTTC. This codes for CDSSYFGSGRNEQFF.

The rearrangement uses TRBV6-1 and TRBJ2-5; 12 bases fit TRBD2. Trimming took 8 bases from V and 5 from J; bases not matched to a gene: 6. Germline CDR1 and CDR2: MNHNS and SASEGT. This CDR3 spans 14 amino acids. The chain's CDR3 is CASSSSGRDETQYF. CDR3 DNA sequence: TGTGCCAGCTCTTCTAGCGGGAGGGATGAGACCCAGTACTTC.

This clonotype appeared a few times. The CDR3 DNA reads TGTGCCAGCAGCCCGACTAGCTTAGGAGACAACGAGCAGTACTTC. Amino acid sequence: CASSPTSLGDNEQYF. The chain joins TRBV28 to TRBJ2-7; 7 nucleotides line up with TRBD2. The J segment lost 5 bases and the V segment lost 6 bases, leaving 13 bases of the junction unmatched. CDR1 and CDR2 (germline): MDHEN, SYDVKM. This CDR3 contains 15 residues.

This clonotype has at least ten counts. The genes are TRBV27 and TRBJ1-6, with 7 bases identical to TRBD1. Germline CDR1 is MNHEY and CDR2 is SMNVEV (reference sequence). Trimming cost V 6 bases and J 8 bases; bases outside gene matches: 4. This CDR3 is 13 amino acids long. CDR3 loop: CASRKQGYSPLHF. The CDR3, as DNA: TGTGCCAGCAGGAAACAGGGGTATTCACCCCTCCACTTT.

This clonotype was counted at least ten times. This chain connects TRBV6-1 to TRBJ2-7, with a possible D match to TRBD2 (6 bases). V lost 6 bases and J 1 base, leaving 13 bases between the germline ends. The germline V gene encodes CDR1 MNHNS and CDR2 SASEGT. The CDR3 is 14 residues long. CDR3 sequence (DNA): TGTGCCAGCAGGGAGGGACTCGAATCCTACGAGCAGTACTTC. As protein: CASREGLESYEQYF.

This clonotype appeared many times. The V gene is TRBV15, the J gene TRBJ1-2, with D perhaps matching TRBD1 (6 bases). V was pared by 4 bases and J by 7 bases, with 16 bases between. The germline V gene has CDR1 LNHNV and CDR2 YYDKDF (reference sequence). This CDR3 has 14 amino acids. CDR3 protein: CATSILGDKGGYTF. CDR3 nucleotide sequence: TGTGCCACCAGCATCCTTGGGGACAAGGGTGGCTACACCTTC.